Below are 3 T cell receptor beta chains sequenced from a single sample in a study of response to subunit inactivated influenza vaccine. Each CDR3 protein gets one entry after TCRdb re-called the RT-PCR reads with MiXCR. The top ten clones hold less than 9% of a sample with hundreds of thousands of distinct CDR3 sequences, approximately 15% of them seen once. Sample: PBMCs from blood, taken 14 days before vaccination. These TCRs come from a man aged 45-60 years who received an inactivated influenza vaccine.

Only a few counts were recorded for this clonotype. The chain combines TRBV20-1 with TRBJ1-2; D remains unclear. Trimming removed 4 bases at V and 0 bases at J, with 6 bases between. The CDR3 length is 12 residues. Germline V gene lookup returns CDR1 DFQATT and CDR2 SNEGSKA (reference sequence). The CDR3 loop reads CSATIANYGYTF. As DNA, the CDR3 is TGCAGTGCTACAATAGCTAACTATGGCTACACCTTC.

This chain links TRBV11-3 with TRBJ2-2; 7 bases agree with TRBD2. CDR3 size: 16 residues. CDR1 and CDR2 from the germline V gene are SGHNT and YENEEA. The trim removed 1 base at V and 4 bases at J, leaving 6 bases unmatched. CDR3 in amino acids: CASSLVGAGVTGELFF. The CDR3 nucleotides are TGTGCCAGCAGCTTAGTCGGCGCGGGAGTCACCGGGGAGCTGTTTTTT.

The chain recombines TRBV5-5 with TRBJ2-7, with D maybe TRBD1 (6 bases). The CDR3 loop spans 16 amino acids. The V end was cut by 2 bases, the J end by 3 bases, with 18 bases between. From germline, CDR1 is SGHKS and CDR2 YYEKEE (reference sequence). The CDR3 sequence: CASSLGGATAGYEQYF. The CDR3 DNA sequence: TGTGCCAGCAGCTTAGGGGGTGCGACAGCAGGCTACGAGCAGTACTTC.